These T cell receptor beta chains were read from a single sample in a study of OX40 agonist ivuxolimab in advanced cancers. Clones were sequenced by immunoSEQ multiplex PCR, and TCRdb holds only the in-frame ones, with some missing. The sample shows 45,000 to 65,000 clones, approximately 82% of them seen only once. Specimen: CD4+ or CD8+ T cells sorted from blood, collected in a trial of the OX40 agonist ivuxolimab. These receptors originate from an adult with an advanced solid tumor such as melanoma, head and neck, liver or kidney cancer. The CDR3 runs from the conserved cysteine through the conserved F or W. A D gene is named only where the DNA matches it firmly. Some rows have no size entry. The others give once, few or many, or a class for an expanded clone.

V gene	clone size	D gene	J gene	CDR3 DNA	CDR3 protein
TRBV5-8	-	TRBD2	TRBJ2-3	TGTGCCAGCAGCTTGAGACTAGCGGGGGCCACAGATACGCAGTATTTT	CASSLRLAGATDTQYF
TRBV6-5	-	-	TRBJ2-7	TGTGCCAGCAGTTTCCTGGACAATTACTTGGGTGAGCAGTACTTC	CASSFLDNYLGEQYF
TRBV30	-	TRBD2	TRBJ2-2	TGTGCCTGGGCGGGGGTCGGGGAGCTGTTTTTT	CAWAGVGELFF
TRBV5-5	many	TRBD1	TRBJ1-5	TGTGCCAGCAGCTTGGAACAGGGGGTGCAGCCCCAGCATTTT	CASSLEQGVQPQHF
TRBV2	-	-	TRBJ2-1	TGTGCCAGCAGGGGACTGTCGGATGAGCAGTTCTTC	CASRGLSDEQFF
TRBV5-6	-	-	TRBJ2-7	TGTGCCAGCAGCTTAAAGGGGCGGCCCTACGAGCAGTACTTC	CASSLKGRPYEQYF
TRBV7-2	-	TRBD2	TRBJ2-1	TGTGCCAGCAGCCCGCAGCGGGGGGGCTACAATGAGCAGTTCTTC	CASSPQRGGYNEQFF
TRBV5-1	-	-	TRBJ2-7	TGCGCCAGCAGCTTGGAGGGGATACTGACTTACGAGCAGTACTTC	CASSLEGILTYEQYF
TRBV7-2	-	-	TRBJ1-1	TGTGCCAGCAGCGGCAGGGTGAACACTGAAGCTTTCTTT	CASSGRVNTEAFF
TRBV28	-	-	TRBJ2-6	TGTGCCAGCAGTCCCAGGGGTTCTGGGGCCAACGTCCTGACTTTC	CASSPRGSGANVLTF
TRBV19	-	TRBD2	TRBJ2-3	TGTGCCAGTAGTAGGACTAGCGGGACAGATACGCAGTATTTT	CASSRTSGTDTQYF
TRBV18	-	TRBD2	TRBJ2-6	TGTGCCAGCTCACGGACTAGCGGGAGAGCTGGGGCCAACGTCCTGACTTTC	CASSRTSGRAGANVLTF
TRBV28	-	-	TRBJ2-7	TGTGCCAGCAGTTCCTACAGGGTATCCGAGCAGTACTTC	CASSSYRVSEQYF
TRBV11-2	-	TRBD1	TRBJ1-2	TGTGCCAGCAGCTTAGGACAGGGCAACTATGGCTACACCTTC	CASSLGQGNYGYTF
TRBV19	once	-	TRBJ2-5	TGTGCCAGTAGCCAGGGGGGCTGGGGGGAGACCCAGTACTTC	CASSQGGWGETQYF
TRBV7-9	few	-	TRBJ1-1	TGTGCCAGCAGCTATGGAGAGAACACTGAAGCTTTCTTT	CASSYGENTEAFF
TRBV6-5	once	-	TRBJ1-5	TGTGCCAGCAGTCCTCGGAGCAATCAGCCCCAGCATTTT	CASSPRSNQPQHF
TRBV5-1	-	-	TRBJ1-1	TGCGCCAGCAGCCCCCGGGAGGGCGGGAACACTGAAGCTTTCTTT	CASSPREGGNTEAFF
TRBV5-1	-	-	TRBJ1-3	TGCGCCAGCAGCCTTGCGGGACAAAGCTCTGGAAACACCATATATTTT	CASSLAGQSSGNTIYF
TRBV6-6	-	-	TRBJ1-5	TGTGCCAGCAGACGGGATAGCAATCAGCCCCAGCATTTT	CASRRDSNQPQHF
TRBV19	-	TRBD1	TRBJ2-3	TGTGCCAGTAGTCCCCAGGGGGACACCCCTACGCCTAGCACAGATACGCAGTATTTT	CASSPQGDTPTPSTDTQYF
TRBV14	-	-	TRBJ1-6	TGTGCCAGCAGCCAAGATAACAGGGCCCTCGGTTCACCCCTCCACTTT	CASSQDNRALGSPLHF
TRBV7-2	-	TRBD2	TRBJ2-1	TGTGCCAGCAGACGAAGGGCTAGCGGAAACAATGAGCAGTTCTTC	CASRRRASGNNEQFF
TRBV4-1	few	TRBD1	TRBJ1-2	TGCGCCAGCAGCCAAGCTGGACAGGGGGTTCCTAACTATGGCTACACCTTC	CASSQAGQGVPNYGYTF
TRBV29-1	medium-sized	TRBD2	TRBJ2-1	TGCAGCGTCCCTAGGACTAGCGGGATTGAGCAGTTCTTC	CSVPRTSGIEQFF
TRBV10-3	-	TRBD1	TRBJ2-7	TGTGCCATCGGGACAGGCACCTACGAGCAGTACTTC	CAIGTGTYEQYF
TRBV6-6	-	-	TRBJ1-1	TGTGCCAGCAGTTTAGGGAGGAACACTGAAGCTTTCTTT	CASSLGRNTEAFF
TRBV5-5	-	-	TRBJ1-1	TGTGCCAGCAGCTTTAAAAGGGAAAGCACTGAAGCTTTCTTT	CASSFKRESTEAFF
TRBV7-2	-	TRBD1	TRBJ1-1	TGTGCCAGCAGCACCCTACAGGGGGCGTACACTGAAGCTTTCTTT	CASSTLQGAYTEAFF
TRBV4-3	-	-	TRBJ2-3	TGCGCCAGCAGCCAAGAACGCATGAGTTCAGTCGGAGATACGCAGTATTTT	CASSQERMSSVGDTQYF
TRBV7-9	-	TRBD1	TRBJ1-1	TGTGCCAGCAGCTTAGAGACAGGGCGAGCTTTCTTT	CASSLETGRAFF
TRBV19	-	-	TRBJ1-1	TGTGCCACCAGACAGAATATGAACACTGAAGCTTTCTTT	CATRQNMNTEAFF
TRBV7-2	-	TRBD2	TRBJ2-1	TGTGCCAGCAGCTTAAGCGGGGGACATAGGCAGTTCTTC	CASSLSGGHRQFF
TRBV6-5	-	TRBD1	TRBJ1-5	TGTGCCAGCAGTATGCGTACAGGGGGGAATCAGCCCCAGCATTTT	CASSMRTGGNQPQHF
TRBV2	-	-	TRBJ2-5	TGTGCCAGCAGTCTCTACCGGACTTTGTCAGAGACCCAGTACTTC	CASSLYRTLSETQYF
TRBV29-1	once	-	TRBJ1-2	TGCAGCGTTGATGGGGCGGCGGGGGGATCCTATGGCTACACCTTC	CSVDGAAGGSYGYTF
TRBV5-1	-	-	TRBJ2-1	TGCGCCAGCAGCACTCAGACAGCTAACAATGAGCAGTTCTTC	CASSTQTANNEQFF
TRBV28	-	-	TRBJ2-1	TGTGCCAGCAGTTTTGTGACTTCGTGGTTCTTC	CASSFVTSWFF
TRBV7-2	-	-	TRBJ1-1	TGTGCCAGCAGCCGACAGATGAACACTGAAGCTTTCTTT	CASSRQMNTEAFF
TRBV19	-	TRBD1	TRBJ2-2	TGTGCCAGTAGTCCTCTCCGGGACAGCCCGTGGAGAAACACCGGGGAGCTGTTTTTT	CASSPLRDSPWRNTGELFF
TRBV19	once	TRBD1	TRBJ2-3	TGTGCCAGTAGTCTCCGGGACAGTGCTACAGATACGCAGTATTTT	CASSLRDSATDTQYF
TRBV5-1	-	-	TRBJ1-4	TGCGCCAGCAGCTTAAGAGGGGATAATGAAAAACTGTTTTTT	CASSLRGDNEKLFF
TRBV5-1	-	-	TRBJ1-1	TGCGCCAGCAGCTTGGGTCGAGGGGCCCGGGAACCTGAAGCTTTCTTT	CASSLGRGAREPEAFF
TRBV6-5	-	-	TRBJ1-5	TGTGCCAGCAGCCAGGGTCCCAATCAGCCCCAGCATTTT	CASSQGPNQPQHF
TRBV19	once	-	TRBJ1-5	TGTGCCAGTAGTTGGGGTAGGGGAATCAGCAATCAGCCCCAGCATTTT	CASSWGRGISNQPQHF
TRBV4-2	few	TRBD1	TRBJ2-1	TGTGCCAGCAGCCAAGGGACAACAGGGGGTTTGGGCTCCTACAATGAGCAGTTCTTC	CASSQGTTGGLGSYNEQFF
TRBV15	-	TRBD1	TRBJ2-2	TGTGCCACCAGCAGGGGACAGGGGCCAAACACCGGGGAGCTGTTTTTT	CATSRGQGPNTGELFF
TRBV19	-	-	TRBJ2-1	TGTGCCAGTAGGAGATCGTCAGGAGCGAGCTCCTACAATGAGCAGTTCTTC	CASRRSSGASSYNEQFF
TRBV7-9	-	-	TRBJ1-2	TGTGCCAGCAGCTTAGGCCAGCAGTATGGCTACACCTTC	CASSLGQQYGYTF
TRBV6-5	-	TRBD1	TRBJ1-5	TGTGCCAGCAGTTACGAGGGGGCAAATCAGCCCCAGCATTTT	CASSYEGANQPQHF
TRBV11-2	-	-	TRBJ2-7	TGTGCCAGCAGCTTTTCCTCGGGACATTACGAGCAGTACTTC	CASSFSSGHYEQYF
TRBV28	-	-	TRBJ1-6	TGTGCCAGCAGTTTTCCATATTCACCCCTCCACTTT	CASSFPYSPLHF
TRBV10-1	-	-	TRBJ2-1	TGCGCCACCACAGGGTTCCGGGGCAATGAGCAGTTCTTC	CATTGFRGNEQFF